The entry below gives a single TCR beta chain sequence along with its context. Methods used by the authors: Reference gene primer amplification in the assay estimated nucleated cell counts. Some clones are missing from TCRdb's copy, which holds only in-frame ones; the method was immunoSEQ multiplex PCR. The V and J calls and clone size are taken from that table; D and trimming were inferred from the DNA. The data show roughly 290,000 clones, with 75% to 90% seen just once and roughly an eighth held by the top ten. This specimen belongs to a study of blood T cell repertoires in COVID-19. The sample was peripheral blood. The sequence derives from a woman aged 55-75 years with acute or convalescent COVID-19.

The CDR3 region has the DNA TGTGCCAGCAGCCCAAGACAGGATGGAAACACCATATATTTT. It translates to CASSPRQDGNTIYF. The chain carries TRBV7-2 and TRBJ1-3, with a possible D match to TRBD1 (6 bases). Trimming removed 5 bases at V and 3 bases at J, with 11 bases between. Germline-derived CDR1 and CDR2 are SGHTA and FQGNSA. This CDR3 spans 14 amino acids.